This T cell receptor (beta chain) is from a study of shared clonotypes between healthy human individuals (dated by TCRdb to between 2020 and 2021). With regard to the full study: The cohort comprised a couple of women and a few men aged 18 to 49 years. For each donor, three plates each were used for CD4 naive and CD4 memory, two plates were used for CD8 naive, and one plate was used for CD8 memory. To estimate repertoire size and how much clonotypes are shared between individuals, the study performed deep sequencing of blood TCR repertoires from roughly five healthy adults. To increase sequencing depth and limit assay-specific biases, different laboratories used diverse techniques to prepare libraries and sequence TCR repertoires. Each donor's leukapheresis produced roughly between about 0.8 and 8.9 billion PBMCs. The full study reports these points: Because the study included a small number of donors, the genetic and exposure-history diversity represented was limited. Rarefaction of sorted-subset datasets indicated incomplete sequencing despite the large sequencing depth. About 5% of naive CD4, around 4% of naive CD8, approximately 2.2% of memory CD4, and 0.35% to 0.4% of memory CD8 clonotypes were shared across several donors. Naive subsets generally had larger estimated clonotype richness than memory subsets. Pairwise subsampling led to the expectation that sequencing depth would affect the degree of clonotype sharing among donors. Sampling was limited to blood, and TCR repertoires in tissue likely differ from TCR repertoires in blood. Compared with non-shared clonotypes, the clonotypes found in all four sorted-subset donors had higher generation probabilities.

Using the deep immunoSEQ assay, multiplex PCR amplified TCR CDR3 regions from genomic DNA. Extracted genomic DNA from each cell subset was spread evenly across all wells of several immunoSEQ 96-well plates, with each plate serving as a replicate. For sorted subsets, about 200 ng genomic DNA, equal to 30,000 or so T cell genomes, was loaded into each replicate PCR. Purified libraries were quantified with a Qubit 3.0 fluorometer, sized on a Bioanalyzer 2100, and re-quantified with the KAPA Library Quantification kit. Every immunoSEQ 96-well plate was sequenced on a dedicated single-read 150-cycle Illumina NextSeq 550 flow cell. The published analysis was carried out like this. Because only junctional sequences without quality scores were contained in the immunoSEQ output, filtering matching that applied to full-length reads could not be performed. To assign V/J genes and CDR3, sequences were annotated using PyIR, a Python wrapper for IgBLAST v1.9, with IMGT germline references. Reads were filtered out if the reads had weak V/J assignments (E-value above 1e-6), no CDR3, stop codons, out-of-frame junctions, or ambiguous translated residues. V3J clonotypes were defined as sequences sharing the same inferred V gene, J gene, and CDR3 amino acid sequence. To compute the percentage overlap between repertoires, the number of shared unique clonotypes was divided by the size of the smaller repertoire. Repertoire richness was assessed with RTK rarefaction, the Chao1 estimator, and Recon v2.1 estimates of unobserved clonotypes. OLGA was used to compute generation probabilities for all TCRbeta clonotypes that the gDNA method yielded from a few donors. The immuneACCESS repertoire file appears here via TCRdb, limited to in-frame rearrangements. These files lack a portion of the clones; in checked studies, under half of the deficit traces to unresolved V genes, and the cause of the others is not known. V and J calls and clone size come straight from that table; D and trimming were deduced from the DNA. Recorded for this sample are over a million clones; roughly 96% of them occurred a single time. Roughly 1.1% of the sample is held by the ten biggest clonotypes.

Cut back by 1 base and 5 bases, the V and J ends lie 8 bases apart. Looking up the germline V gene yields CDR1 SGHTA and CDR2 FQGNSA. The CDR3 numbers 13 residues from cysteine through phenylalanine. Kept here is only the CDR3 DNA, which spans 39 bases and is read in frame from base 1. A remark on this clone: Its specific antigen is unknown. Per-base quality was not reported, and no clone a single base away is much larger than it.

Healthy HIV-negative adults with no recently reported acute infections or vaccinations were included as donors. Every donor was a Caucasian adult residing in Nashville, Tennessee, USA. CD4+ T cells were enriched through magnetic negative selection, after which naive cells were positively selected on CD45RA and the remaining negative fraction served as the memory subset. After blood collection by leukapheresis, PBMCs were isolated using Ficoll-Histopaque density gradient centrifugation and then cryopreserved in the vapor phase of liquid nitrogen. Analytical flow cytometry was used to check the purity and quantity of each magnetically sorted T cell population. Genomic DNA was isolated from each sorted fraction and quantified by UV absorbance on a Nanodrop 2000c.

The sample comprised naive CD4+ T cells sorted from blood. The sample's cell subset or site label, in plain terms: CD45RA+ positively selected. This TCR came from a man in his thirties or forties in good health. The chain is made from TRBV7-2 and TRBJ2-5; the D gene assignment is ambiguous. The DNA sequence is TGTGCCAGCAGCTTAGGCCACTTCGAGACCCAGTACTTC. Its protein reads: CASSLGHFETQYF.